This TCR beta chain was captured in a study of blood T cell repertoires in COVID-19. Study-wide context: Some COVID-19 samples were acute and others convalescent; all came from the United States, Italy and Spain. PBMCs, B-cell-depleted T cells, or T cells were the source of the cDNA or gDNA that made up the material.

V lost 4 bases and J 5 bases, leaving 15 bases between the germline ends. The CDR3 contains 16 residues. In germline, CDR1 is SEHNR, CDR2 FQNEAQ (reference sequence). This clone showed up just once. Per the study methods: Estimated nucleated cell counts came from reference gene primer amplification. Measured with immunoSEQ multiplex PCR; TCRdb has only the in-frame clones, and not every one. Clone size and the V and J calls come from that table; the DNA yielded D and trimming. The data show approximately 71,000 clones, 70% to 80% seen once. The sequence derives from a human donor in a cohort sampled during active COVID-19. The chain employs TRBV7-9 and TRBJ2-6, with D maybe TRBD1 (5 bases). The sequenced sample consisted of peripheral blood. CDR3: CASSSTQGFRANVLTF. The DNA of the CDR3 is TGTGCCAGCAGCTCGACCCAGGGTTTTAGGGCCAACGTCCTGACTTTC.